This paragraph reports one T cell receptor (beta chain). The antigen is undetermined. Patients with alopecia areata provided lesional scalp punch biopsies as well as peripheral blood. The data derive from a study of CD8+ T cells in alopecia areata. Notes on the study in general: Shared TCR sequences were less clear between patients than in mice, possibly partly from HLA diversity. Lesional scalp, notably in alopecia totalis/universalis, had clonality above that of normal scalp. Alphabeta T cells residing in normal skin are also sequenced in scalp samples.

RNA, once extracted, was reverse transcribed into cDNA for use as the sequencing template. Only in-frame clones appear in the TCRdb table, and some are missing; sequencing was by immunoSEQ multiplex PCR. The sample records 98,000 or so clones, roughly 55% being singletons. The CDR3 runs 15 residues. The trim removed 5 bases at V and 2 bases at J, leaving 7 bases unmatched. CDR1 is PRHDT and CDR2 is FYEKMQ in the germline V gene (reference sequence). Sequencing used NKG2D-low CD8+ T cells sorted from blood. The rearrangement joins TRBV13 to TRBJ2-3, with 7 bases identical to TRBD2. This TCR derives from a human donor with alopecia areata. The CDR3 nucleotides are TGTGCCAGCAGCCCTACCGGGACTATCACAGATACGCAGTATTTT. It translates to CASSPTGTITDTQYF.